This entry lists 29 T cell receptor beta chains sequenced from one sample in a study of blood T cell repertoires in COVID-19. Data came from immunoSEQ multiplex PCR; TCRdb stores just in-frame clones and leaves some out. Of 170,000 or so clones listed, approximately 85% are singletons. Sequencing was carried out using PBMCs or T cells enriched from blood (not recorded which). Source of these receptors: a man in his forties who had recovered from COVID-19.

The chain employs TRBV11-2 and TRBJ1-2; D ambiguous. Per the germline V gene, CDR1 is SGHAT and CDR2 is FQNNGV. This CDR3 region has 12 residues. Trimming pared 7 bases from V and 2 bases from J, leaving 8 bases between. The CDR3 DNA follows: TGTGCCAGCACCCTGGGCAACTATGGCTACACCTTC. Translation gives CASTLGNYGYTF. The entire variable domain, with the rest obtained from reference TRBV11-2 and TRBJ1-2, is as follows: EAGVAQSPRYKIIEKRQSVAFWCNPISGHATLYWYQQILGQGPKLLIQFQNNGVVDDSQLPKDRFSAERLKGVDSTLKIQPAKLEDSAVYLCASTLGNYGYTFGSGTRLTVV.

This chain links TRBV13 with TRBJ1-5, with D perhaps matching TRBD1 (5 bases). V lost 3 bases to trimming and J lost 5 bases, with 11 bases between them. The CDR3 consists of 14 residues. Germline loops: CDR1 PRHDT, CDR2 FYEKMQ (reference sequence). CDR3 coding DNA: TGTGCCAGCAGCTTTTCGGGGGGTGATCAGCCCCAGCATTTT. Amino acids: CASSFSGGDQPQHF.

The chain couples TRBV29-1 to TRBJ2-1; a weak D match, TRBD2 (6 bases). CDR1 is SQVTM and CDR2 is ANQGSEA in the germline V gene. V lost 4 bases and J lost 8, with 21 bases in between. The CDR3 has 15 amino acids. CDR3: CSVALKGGTRHEQFF. CDR3 sequence (DNA): TGCAGCGTTGCCCTTAAAGGCGGGACTCGACATGAGCAGTTCTTC.

In its sample, this clone was seen a few times. The chain combines TRBV7-8 with TRBJ1-6; TRBD1 matches 7 bases. With V trimmed by 5 bases and J by 9 bases, 7 bases remained unmatched. Germline V CDR1 and CDR2: SGHVS, FQNEAQ. The length of the CDR3 is 14 residues. CDR3: CASSVQGESSPLHF. The CDR3 DNA reads as TGTGCCAGCAGCGTCCAGGGGGAAAGTTCACCCCTCCACTTT. Full variable domain (missing parts from reference TRBV7-8 and TRBJ1-6): GAGVSQSPRYKVAKRGQDVALRCDPISGHVSLFWYQQALGQGPEFLTYFQNEAQLDKSGLPSDRFFAERPEGSVSTLKIQRTQQEDSAVYLCASSVQGESSPLHFGNGTRLTVT.

This chain joins TRBV5-1 and TRBJ1-2, with D tentatively TRBD1 (5 bases). V was shortened by 4 bases and J by 6 bases, with 19 bases between the two germline ends. The germline CDR1 and CDR2 sequences are SGHRS and YFSETQ. The CDR3 sequence is 15 residues long. The DNA of the CDR3 is TGCGCCAGCAGCCTGGGGGAGGGAGGAATGAATGGCTACACCTTC. Its translation: CASSLGEGGMNGYTF.

V gene TRBV5-1 combines with J gene TRBJ2-3, with 7 bases fitting TRBD1. The CDR3 contains 16 residues. Germline V gene sequence: CDR1 SGHRS, CDR2 YFSETQ. V lost 6 bases, J lost 3 bases, and 13 bases stayed unmatched. CDR3 region: CASTMVGGHSTDTQYF. Written as DNA, the CDR3 is TGCGCCAGCACCATGGTAGGGGGCCACTCTACAGATACGCAGTATTTT.

The J gene is TRBJ1-2, the V gene TRBV19; 8 bases are a match to TRBD1. V dropped 6 bases and J dropped 7; count of bases not matched to a gene: 10. The CDR3 length is 14 residues. Per the germline V gene, CDR1 is LNHDA and CDR2 is SQIVND (reference sequence). The CDR3 DNA is TGTGCCAGTAGCATCCCAGGGGGCCGGGGTGGCTACACCTTC. As protein: CASSIPGGRGGYTF.

This rearrangement joins TRBV3-1 (or the pseudogene TRBV3-2) to TRBJ1-4; a weak D match, TRBD1 (5 bases). The CDR3 has 15 amino acids. The germline V and J ends were trimmed by 0 bases and 8 bases, with 13 bases remaining between them. Germline values: CDR1 LGHDT, CDR2 YNNKEL (reference sequence). CDR3 coding DNA: TGTGCCAGCAGCCAAGAGGCCGCGGGGGGAGAAAAACTGTTTTTT. Protein product: CASSQEAAGGEKLFF.

This clone was detected a few times. The chain employs TRBV5-1 and TRBJ1-1; no reliable D call. Germline V gives CDR1 SGHRS, CDR2 YFSETQ. CDR3 length equals 14 residues. The V and J ends lost 0 bases and 3 bases respectively, with 9 bases between them. The CDR3 loop is CASSLGGWDTEAFF. CDR3 bases: TGCGCCAGCAGCTTGGGAGGGTGGGACACTGAAGCTTTCTTT.

This chain links TRBV30 with TRBJ1-1, with 9 positions matching TRBD1. Germline CDR1 GTSNPN, CDR2 SVGIG (reference sequence). The CDR3 is made up of 15 amino acids. V shed 3 bases, J shed 3 bases, and the junction held 8 bases outside the gene matches. CDR3 sequence: CAWSAWTGVDTEAFF. CDR3 DNA sequence: TGTGCCTGGAGCGCCTGGACAGGGGTGGACACTGAAGCTTTCTTT.

The count of this clone is one. V and J are TRBV7-8 and TRBJ2-5; D possibly corresponds to TRBD2 (6 bases). V was trimmed by 1 base and J by 5 bases, leaving 11 bases between them. CDR3 length equals 14 residues. Germline CDR1 and CDR2: SGHVS and FQNEAQ. This chain's CDR3 is CASSLGAGRETQYF. CDR3 bases: TGTGCCAGCAGCTTAGGGGCGGGGCGGGAGACCCAGTACTTC.

This clone has a count of ten or more. The chain recombines TRBV5-8 with TRBJ2-2, with D tentatively TRBD1 (6 bases). CDR3 length: 15 amino acids. Trimming cost V 4 bases and J 9 bases, with 19 bases left between them. Germline V gives CDR1 SGHTS, CDR2 YDEGEE. CDR3 sequence: CASSTRDTIERELFF. The CDR3 DNA sequence: TGTGCCAGCAGCACCCGGGACACGATCGAAAGGGAGCTGTTTTTT.

A single count supports this clone. The chain uses TRBV2 and TRBJ2-7, with TRBD2 matching 12 bases. Germline assignment: CDR1 SNHLY and CDR2 FYNNEI. V was clipped by 2 bases and J by 6 bases; unmatched bases: 5. This CDR3 comprises 15 residues. CDR3 in amino acids: CASSEPSGRGGEQYF. The CDR3 DNA reads as TGTGCCAGCAGTGAACCTAGCGGGAGGGGGGGCGAGCAGTACTTC.

V is TRBV15 and J is TRBJ2-2; 8 bases line up with TRBD1. The CDR3 runs to 14 residues. Germline values: CDR1 LNHNV, CDR2 YYDKDF (reference sequence). The V segment lost 5 bases and the J segment 5 bases; nucleotides outside the gene matches: 4. CDR3 in amino acids: CATSFRQGTGELFF. The CDR3 DNA sequence: TGTGCCACCAGCTTCCGACAGGGGACCGGGGAGCTGTTTTTT.

The V call is TRBV7-9, the J call TRBJ2-1, with D unclear. This CDR3 has 12 amino acids. The V end was cut by 5 bases, the J end by 6 bases, with 8 bases between. In germline, CDR1 is SEHNR, CDR2 FQNEAQ (reference sequence). The CDR3 reads CASSPGINEQFF. The CDR3 DNA is TGTGCCAGCAGCCCTGGCATCAATGAGCAGTTCTTC.

The chain recombines TRBV2 with TRBJ1-2; D is undetermined. Germline CDR1 SNHLY, CDR2 FYNNEI. The CDR3 extends over 9 amino acids. With 10 bases removed from V and 5 bases from J, the gap between germline ends came to 5 bases. This CDR3 is CAILYGYTF. Here the CDR3 DNA reads TGTGCCATACTATATGGCTACACCTTC.

For the CDR3, the DNA is TGTGCCAGCAGTCCCGCGGGACTAGCGGGAGGGGGTGAGCAGTTCTTC. Translated: CASSPAGLAGGGEQFF. The chain has TRBV28 and TRBJ2-1, with TRBD2 matching over 16 bases. The CDR3 is made up of 16 amino acids. Germline V lookup: CDR1 MDHEN, CDR2 SYDVKM. Trimming at V came to 5 bases and at J to 9 bases, leaving 7 bases not matched to a gene.

The chain couples TRBV7-6 to TRBJ2-3; perhaps TRBD1 as D (6 bases). This CDR3 region has 15 residues. Per germline, CDR1 SGHVS and CDR2 FNYEAQ. The V gene lost 0 bases and the J gene lost 2 bases, with 9 bases spanning the gap. In DNA form, the CDR3 reads TGTGCCAGCAGCTTAGCGGGGGCCTCCACAGATACGCAGTATTTT. Encoded protein: CASSLAGASTDTQYF.

The chain carries TRBV6-5 and TRBJ1-2, with D maybe TRBD1 (6 bases). Trimming removed 6 bases from V and 8 bases from J, with 19 bases in between. Germline V gene lookup returns CDR1 MNHEY and CDR2 SVGAGI. The CDR3 sequence is 14 residues long. The CDR3 spells CASSRDRQARGYTF. CDR3 in DNA: TGTGCCAGCAGCCGCGACCGACAGGCTCGAGGCTACACCTTC.

The chain has TRBV28 and TRBJ1-2; no firm D call. CDR3 length: 13 amino acids. Looked up from germline, CDR1 is MDHEN and CDR2 is SYDVKM. V was pared by 6 bases and J by 6 bases, with 14 bases between. This CDR3 is CASSVAGLNGYTF. CDR3 coding DNA: TGTGCCAGCAGCGTCGCGGGCCTCAATGGCTACACCTTC.

This chain uses TRBV5-1 with TRBJ1-1; the match to TRBD1 covers 7 bases. Germline CDR1 is SGHRS and CDR2 is YFSETQ. This CDR3 comprises 14 residues. V dropped 4 bases and J dropped 0; count of bases not matched to a gene: 3. The CDR3 DNA follows: TGCGCCAGCAGCCAGGGACAGATGAACACTGAAGCTTTCTTT. Translating it yields CASSQGQMNTEAFF.

The chain recombines TRBV2 with TRBJ1-5; 7 nucleotides align to TRBD1. This CDR3 is 14 amino acids long. CDR1 and CDR2 (germline): SNHLY, FYNNEI. Trimming removed 11 bases from V and 7 bases from J; junction bases left unmatched: 14. Here the CDR3 reads CAGRTGASGQPQHF. CDR3 DNA: TGTGCCGGTAGAACAGGGGCGTCCGGGCAGCCCCAGCATTTT.

The V call is TRBV4-1, the J call TRBJ1-2; TRBD1 agrees at 8 bases. Germline trimming cut 3 bases from V and 6 bases from J; bases unmatched to any gene: 3. CDR1 is MGHRA and CDR2 is YSYEKL in the germline V gene. The CDR3 consists of 13 residues. The CDR3 region is CASSQDRANGYTF. The CDR3 region has the DNA TGCGCCAGCAGCCAGGACAGGGCGAATGGCTACACCTTC.

The rearrangement joins TRBV12-3 or TRBV12-4 to TRBJ1-4; tentative D call: TRBD1 (5 bases). V lost 3 bases and J lost 7, with 9 bases in between. The CDR3 contains 13 residues. The CDR3 DNA sequence: TGTGCCAGCAGTTTGACAGCCTCTGAAAAACTGTTTTTT. Residues: CASSLTASEKLFF.

V is TRBV27 and J is TRBJ1-1, with 7 bases matching TRBD1. Trimming removed 8 bases from V and 0 bases from J; junction bases left unmatched: 3. This CDR3 has 13 residues. CDR1 is MNHEY and CDR2 is SMNVEV in the germline V gene (reference sequence). The CDR3, as DNA: TGTGCCAGCCGAGGGGGCCTGAACACTGAAGCTTTCTTT. Amino acid sequence: CASRGGLNTEAFF.

This clone was seen only once. This sequence joins TRBV6-5 and TRBJ2-2, with 10 positions matching TRBD1. After removal of 0 bases from V and 7 bases from J, the junction contained 5 bases not matched to a gene. The CDR3 contains 16 residues. CDR1 MNHEY and CDR2 SVGAGI come from the germline V gene. The CDR3 region has the DNA TGTGCCAGCAGTTACTCGAGGGGACAGGGGCACGGGGAGCTGTTTTTT. It is translated as CASSYSRGQGHGELFF.

This chain joins TRBV11-2 and TRBJ1-6, with TRBD1 identical over 7 bases. V dropped 1 base and J dropped 10; count of bases not matched to a gene: 7. The CDR3 contains 15 residues. Germline V gene lookup returns CDR1 SGHAT and CDR2 FQNNGV. CDR3 coding DNA: TGTGCCAGCAGCTTAGGGGCAGGGGGGAACTCACCCCTCCACTTT. It codes for CASSLGAGGNSPLHF.

This clone was detected once. V gene TRBV10-3 combines with J gene TRBJ1-2, with 8 bases that match TRBD1. Germline V gene lookup returns CDR1 ENHRY and CDR2 SYGVKD. The CDR3 is 12 residues long. With V trimmed by 8 bases and J by 8 bases, 7 bases remained unmatched. CDR3 in amino acids: CAISTGGYGYTF. DNA of the CDR3: TGTGCCATCTCAACAGGGGGTTACGGCTACACCTTC.

This sequence joins TRBV5-1 and TRBJ2-5; D call uncertain. V was shortened by 1 base and J by 1 base, with 5 bases between the two germline ends. Germline lookup yields CDR1 SGHRS and CDR2 YFSETQ. There are 13 residues in the CDR3. The CDR3 sequence is CASSLSIQETQYF. CDR3 in DNA: TGCGCCAGCAGCTTGAGCATCCAAGAGACCCAGTACTTC.